The 2 T cell receptor beta chains below were found in one sample sequenced in a study of response to subunit inactivated influenza vaccine. TCRdb processed the RT-PCR reads anew with MiXCR; each CDR3 protein has one entry. This table has hundreds of thousands of distinct CDR3 sequences, approximately 14% appearing once. The sequenced sample was PBMCs from blood, obtained around two weeks before vaccination. The source of these receptors is a man aged 45-65 years who received an inactivated influenza vaccine.

The rearrangement links TRBV3-1 to TRBJ1-6, with 9 positions matching TRBD1. Trimming removed 7 bases from V and 6 bases from J; junction bases left unmatched: 7. The length of the CDR3 is 15 residues. Germline V gene data show CDR1 as LGHDT and CDR2 as YNNKEL (reference sequence). CDR3: CASMEGQGINSPLHF. In DNA, the CDR3 is TGTGCCAGCATGGAAGGACAGGGGATTAATTCACCCCTCCACTTT.

This clonotype was counted between two and nine times. CDR3 protein: CASSYRAGGPGNEQFF. The DNA for the CDR3 is TGTGCCAGCAGCTACAGAGCGGGAGGCCCGGGGAATGAGCAGTTCTTC. The genes are TRBV12-3 or TRBV12-4 and TRBJ2-1; 9 nucleotides line up with TRBD2. With 6 bases clipped from V and 7 bases from J, the junction kept 13 bases outside the gene matches. The CDR3 totals 16 residues.